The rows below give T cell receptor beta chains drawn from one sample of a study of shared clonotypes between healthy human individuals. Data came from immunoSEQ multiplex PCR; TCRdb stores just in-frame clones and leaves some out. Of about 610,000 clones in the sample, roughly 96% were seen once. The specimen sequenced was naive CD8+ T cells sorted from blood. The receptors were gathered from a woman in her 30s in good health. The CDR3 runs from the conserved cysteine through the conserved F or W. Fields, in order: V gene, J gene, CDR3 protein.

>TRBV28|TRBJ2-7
CASSYADYEQYF
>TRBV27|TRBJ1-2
CASSPGTGQGYTF
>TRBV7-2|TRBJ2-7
CASSFDSPSYEQYF
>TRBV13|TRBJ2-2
CASSSRTSRDTGELFF
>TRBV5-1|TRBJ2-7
CASSLDTGAYEQYF
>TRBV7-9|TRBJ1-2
CASSLRDSQNYGYTF
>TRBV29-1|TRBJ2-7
CSVEFEGYEQYF
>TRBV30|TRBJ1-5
CAWSYREPQPQHF
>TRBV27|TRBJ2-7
CASAPGTPAYEQYF
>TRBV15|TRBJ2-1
CATSRAGEQNEQFF
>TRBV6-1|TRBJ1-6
CASSEPGTGDSPLHF
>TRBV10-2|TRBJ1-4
CASSLAGIANEKLFF
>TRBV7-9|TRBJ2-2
CASSLGLAGVGTGELFF
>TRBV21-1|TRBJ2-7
CASSKAQGYEQYF
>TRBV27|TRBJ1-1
CASSLRPNTEAFF
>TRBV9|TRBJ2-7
CASSAGQSYEQYF
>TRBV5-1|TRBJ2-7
CASSLDRGEQYF
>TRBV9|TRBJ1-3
CASSALGQRSGNTIYF
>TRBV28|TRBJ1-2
CASSLSRDTPDTF
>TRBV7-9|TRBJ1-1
CASSSGIVSMNTEAFF
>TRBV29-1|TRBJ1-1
CSGSRTGKMTEAFF
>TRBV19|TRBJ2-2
CASSTRQDTGELFF
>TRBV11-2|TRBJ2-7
CASSTGSYEQYF
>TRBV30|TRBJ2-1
CAWNHPDSEAEQFF
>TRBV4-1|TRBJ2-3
CASSHGGLADTQYF
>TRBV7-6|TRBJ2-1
CASSPLVAERETEQFF
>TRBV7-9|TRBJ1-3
CASSSDRVGNTIYF
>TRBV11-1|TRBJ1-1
CASSHPDRETEAFF
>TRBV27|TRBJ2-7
CASSSTRIQGRNEQYF
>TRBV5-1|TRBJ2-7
CASSLTDYYEQYF
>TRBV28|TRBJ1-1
CASSLSGGRATEAFF
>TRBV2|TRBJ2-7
CASSGELQGTTYEQYF
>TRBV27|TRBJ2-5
CASSPGTGLGTQYF
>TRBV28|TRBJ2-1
CASSLGGVNNEQFF
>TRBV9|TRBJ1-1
CASSVGDRNTEAFF
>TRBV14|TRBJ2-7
CASSQGPLYEQYF
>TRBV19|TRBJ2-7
CASSTLPGQEQYF
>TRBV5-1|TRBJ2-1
CASSFGLAEDNEQFF
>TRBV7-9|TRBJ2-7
CASSSPMTYHEQYF
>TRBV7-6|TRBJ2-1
CASSLVPGQGNEQFF
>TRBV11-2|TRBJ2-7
CASSLAGGASGSLNYEQYF
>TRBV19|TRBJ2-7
CASSLGQGINEQYF
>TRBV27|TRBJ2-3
CASSLSVPQGTDTQYF
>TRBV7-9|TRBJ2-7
CASSGLNYEQYF
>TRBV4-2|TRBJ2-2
CASSLITSGVTGELFF
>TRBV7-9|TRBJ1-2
CASSSGTEPNYGYTF
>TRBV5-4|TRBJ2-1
CASSLVLDNEQFF